The clone carrying this TCR beta chain occurred once. Its target is not known. This sample is drawn from a study of cytomegalovirus exposure and HLA in healthy donors. Germline assignment: CDR1 LNHDA and CDR2 SQIVND (reference sequence). The CDR3 is 14 residues long. Unmatched junction bases numbered 5, after V lost 5 bases and J lost 3 bases. Researchers ran the PCR with 60 Vbeta and 13 Jbeta primers. The assay was immunoSEQ multiplex PCR, and TCRdb's table has in-frame clones only and misses some. The sample records about 120,000 clones, roughly four fifths being singletons. Whole-study results and caveats: Published work reported that the classifier diagnosed cytomegalovirus status with high specificity and sensitivity.

The source of this sequence is a woman under 30 in good health and CMV-seronegative. The chain has TRBV19 and TRBJ2-7; 9 nucleotides line up with TRBD1. The sample consisted of PBMCs. This CDR3 is CASSVGTGIYEQYF. In nucleotides, the CDR3 is TGTGCCAGTAGTGTCGGGACAGGGATCTACGAGCAGTACTTC.